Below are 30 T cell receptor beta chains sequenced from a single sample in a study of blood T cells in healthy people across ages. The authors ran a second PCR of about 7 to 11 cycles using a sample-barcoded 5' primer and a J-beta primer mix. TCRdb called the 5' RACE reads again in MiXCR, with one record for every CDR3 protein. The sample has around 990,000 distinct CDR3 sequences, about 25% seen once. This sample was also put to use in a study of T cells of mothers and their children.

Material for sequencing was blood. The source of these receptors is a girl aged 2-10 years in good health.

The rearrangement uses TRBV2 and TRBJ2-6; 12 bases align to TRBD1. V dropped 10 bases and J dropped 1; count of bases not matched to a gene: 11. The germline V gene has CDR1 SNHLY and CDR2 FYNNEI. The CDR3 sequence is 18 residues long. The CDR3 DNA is TGTGCCACCGCAGGCCGGGGACAGGGGGCTTCTGGGGCCAACGTCCTGACTTTC. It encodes CATAGRGQGASGANVLTF.

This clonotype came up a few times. CDR3 residues: CASSGAGAREEQFF. The CDR3 DNA sequence: TGTGCCAGCAGCGGAGCCGGGGCAAGGGAAGAGCAGTTCTTC. The chain carries TRBV9 and TRBJ2-1; D tentatively reads TRBD1 or TRBD2 (5 bases each). V lost 3 bases and J lost 10, with 17 bases in between. Germline lookup yields CDR1 SGDLS and CDR2 YYNGEE. This CDR3 has 14 amino acids. Full variable domain (rest looked up from reference TRBV9 and TRBJ2-1): DSGVTQTPKHLITATGQRVTLRCSPRSGDLSVYWYQQSLDQGLQFLIQYYNGEERAKGNILERFSAQQFPDLHSELNLSSLELGDSALYFCASSGAGAREEQFFGPGTRLTVL.

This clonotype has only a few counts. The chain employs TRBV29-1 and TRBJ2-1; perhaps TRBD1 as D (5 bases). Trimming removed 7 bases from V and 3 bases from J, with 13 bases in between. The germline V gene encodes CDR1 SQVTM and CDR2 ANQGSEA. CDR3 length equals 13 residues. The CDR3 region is CSAKTVHYNEQFF. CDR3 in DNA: TGCAGCGCGAAGACAGTTCACTACAATGAGCAGTTCTTC.

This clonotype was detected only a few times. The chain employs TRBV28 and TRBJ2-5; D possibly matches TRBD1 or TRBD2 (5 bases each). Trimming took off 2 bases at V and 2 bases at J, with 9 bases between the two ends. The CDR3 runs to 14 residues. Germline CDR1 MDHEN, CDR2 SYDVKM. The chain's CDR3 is CASSLMRGQETQYF. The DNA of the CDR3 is TGTGCCAGCAGTTTAATGAGGGGACAAGAGACCCAGTACTTC. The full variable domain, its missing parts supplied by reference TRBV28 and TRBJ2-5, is DVKVTQSSRYLVKRTGEKVFLECVQDMDHENMFWYRQDPGLGLRLIYFSYDVKMKEKGDIPEGYSVSREKKERFSLILESASTNQTSMYLCASSLMRGQETQYFGPGTRLLVL.

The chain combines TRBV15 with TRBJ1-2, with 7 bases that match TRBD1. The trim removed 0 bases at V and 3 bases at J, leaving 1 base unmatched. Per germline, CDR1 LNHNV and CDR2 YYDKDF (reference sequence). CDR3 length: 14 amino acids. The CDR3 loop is CATSREGTDYGYTF. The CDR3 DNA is TGTGCCACCAGCAGAGAGGGGACAGACTATGGCTACACCTTC.

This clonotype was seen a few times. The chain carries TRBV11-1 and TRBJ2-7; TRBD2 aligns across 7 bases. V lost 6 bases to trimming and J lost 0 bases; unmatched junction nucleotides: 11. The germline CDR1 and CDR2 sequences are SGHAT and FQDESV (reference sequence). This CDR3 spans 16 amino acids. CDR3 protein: CASRRQAGLSSYEQYF. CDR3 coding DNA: TGTGCCAGCAGACGACAAGCGGGATTGAGCTCCTACGAGCAGTACTTC.

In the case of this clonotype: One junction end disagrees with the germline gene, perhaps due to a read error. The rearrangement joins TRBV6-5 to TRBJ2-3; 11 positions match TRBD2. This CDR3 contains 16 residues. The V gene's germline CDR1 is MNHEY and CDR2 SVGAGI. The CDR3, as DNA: TGTGCCGGCAGCTCTACACTAGCGGGGGGCACAGATACGCAGTATTTT. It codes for CAGSSTLAGGTDTQYF.

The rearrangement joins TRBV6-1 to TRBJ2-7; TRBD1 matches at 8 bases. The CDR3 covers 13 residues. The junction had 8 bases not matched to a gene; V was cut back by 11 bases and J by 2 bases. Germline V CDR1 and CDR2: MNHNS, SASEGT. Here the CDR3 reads CAAGTGRAYEQYF. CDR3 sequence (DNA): TGTGCCGCGGGGACAGGCAGAGCCTACGAGCAGTACTTC.

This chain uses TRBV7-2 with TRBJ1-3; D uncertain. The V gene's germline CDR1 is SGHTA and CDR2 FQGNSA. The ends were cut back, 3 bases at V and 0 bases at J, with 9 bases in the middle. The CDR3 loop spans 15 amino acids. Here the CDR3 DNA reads TGTGCCAGCAGCTTCGGACCCCTCTCTGGAAACACCATATATTTT. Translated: CASSFGPLSGNTIYF.

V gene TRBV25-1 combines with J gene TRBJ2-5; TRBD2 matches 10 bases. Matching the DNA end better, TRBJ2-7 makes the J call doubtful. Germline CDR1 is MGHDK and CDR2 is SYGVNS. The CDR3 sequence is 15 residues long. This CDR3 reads CASSESGRAENEQYF. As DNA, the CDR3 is TGTGCCAGCAGCGAAAGCGGGAGGGCCGAGAACGAGCAGTACTTC.

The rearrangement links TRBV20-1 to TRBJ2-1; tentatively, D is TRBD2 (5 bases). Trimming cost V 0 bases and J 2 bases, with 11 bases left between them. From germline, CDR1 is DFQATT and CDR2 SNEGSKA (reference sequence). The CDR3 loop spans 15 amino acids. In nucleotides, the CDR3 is TGCAGTGCTAGAGAAGAGGGAATACCCTACAATGAGCAGTTCTTC. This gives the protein CSAREEGIPYNEQFF.

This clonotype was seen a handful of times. DNA for the CDR3: TGTGCCAGTCGTTTCGGACAGGGGGTAAATGAGCAGTTCTTC. Its translation: CASRFGQGVNEQFF. This chain connects TRBV27 to TRBJ2-1; 10 nucleotides line up with TRBD1. The CDR3 loop spans 14 amino acids. Germline V gene data show CDR1 as MNHEY and CDR2 as SMNVEV (reference sequence). Trimming cost V 9 bases and J 7 bases; bases outside gene matches: 9.

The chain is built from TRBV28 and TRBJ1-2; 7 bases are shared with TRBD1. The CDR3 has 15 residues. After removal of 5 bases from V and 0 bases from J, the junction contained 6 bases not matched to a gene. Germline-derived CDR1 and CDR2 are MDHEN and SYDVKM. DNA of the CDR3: TGTGCCAGCAGTGGTACAGGGGCGGCTAACTATGGCTACACCTTC. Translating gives CASSGTGAANYGYTF.

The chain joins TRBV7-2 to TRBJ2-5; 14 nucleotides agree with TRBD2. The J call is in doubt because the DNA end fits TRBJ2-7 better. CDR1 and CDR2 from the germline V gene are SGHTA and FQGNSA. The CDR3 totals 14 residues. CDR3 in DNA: TGTGCCAGCAGCTTGACTAGCGGGGGGGCCGAGCAGTACTTC. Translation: CASSLTSGGAEQYF.

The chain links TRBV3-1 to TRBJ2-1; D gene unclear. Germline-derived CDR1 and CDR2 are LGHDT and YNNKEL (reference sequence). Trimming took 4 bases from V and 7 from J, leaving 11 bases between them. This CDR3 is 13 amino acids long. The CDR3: CASSPLVQNEQFF. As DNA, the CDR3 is TGTGCCAGCAGCCCTTTAGTACAGAATGAGCAGTTCTTC.

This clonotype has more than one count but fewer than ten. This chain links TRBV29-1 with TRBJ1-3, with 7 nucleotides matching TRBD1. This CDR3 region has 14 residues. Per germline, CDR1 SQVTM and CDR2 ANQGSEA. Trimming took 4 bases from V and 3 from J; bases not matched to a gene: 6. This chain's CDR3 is CSVAPTGDGNTIYF. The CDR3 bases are TGCAGCGTTGCTCCCACAGGGGATGGAAACACCATATATTTT.

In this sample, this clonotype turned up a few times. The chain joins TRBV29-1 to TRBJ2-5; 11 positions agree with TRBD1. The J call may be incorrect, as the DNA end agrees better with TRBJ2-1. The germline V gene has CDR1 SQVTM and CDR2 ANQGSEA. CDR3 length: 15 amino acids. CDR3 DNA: TGCAGCGTTGTATTGGGGGACAGGGGGTACGATGAGCAGTTCTTC. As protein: CSVVLGDRGYDEQFF.

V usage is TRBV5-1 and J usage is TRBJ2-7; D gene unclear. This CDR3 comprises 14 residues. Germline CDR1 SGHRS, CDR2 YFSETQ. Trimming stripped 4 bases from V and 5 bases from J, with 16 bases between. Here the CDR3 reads CASSLHPVSDEQYF. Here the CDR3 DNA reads TGCGCCAGCAGCCTACACCCTGTCAGCGACGAGCAGTACTTC.

The CDR3 loop is CSATPGLAAETQYF. The DNA of the CDR3 is TGCAGTGCGACACCGGGACTAGCGGCCGAGACCCAGTACTTC. The J gene is TRBJ2-5, the V gene TRBV20-1; the match to TRBD2 covers 11 bases. The CDR3 consists of 14 residues. V dropped 6 bases and J dropped 5; count of bases not matched to a gene: 8. Germline CDR1 is DFQATT and CDR2 is SNEGSKA (reference sequence).

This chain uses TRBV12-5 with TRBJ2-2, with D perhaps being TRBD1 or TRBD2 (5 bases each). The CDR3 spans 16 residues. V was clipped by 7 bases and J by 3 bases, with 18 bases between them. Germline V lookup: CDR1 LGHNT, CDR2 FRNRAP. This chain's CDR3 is CASALTGQYYTGELFF. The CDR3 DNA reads TGTGCTAGTGCCTTAACGGGGCAGTATTACACCGGGGAGCTGTTTTTT.

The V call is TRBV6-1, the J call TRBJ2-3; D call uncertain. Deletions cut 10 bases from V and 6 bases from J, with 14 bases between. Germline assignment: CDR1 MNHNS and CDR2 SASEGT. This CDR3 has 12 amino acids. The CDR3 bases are TGTGCCACCGGTCTATCGTCGGATACGCAGTATTTT. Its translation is CATGLSSDTQYF.

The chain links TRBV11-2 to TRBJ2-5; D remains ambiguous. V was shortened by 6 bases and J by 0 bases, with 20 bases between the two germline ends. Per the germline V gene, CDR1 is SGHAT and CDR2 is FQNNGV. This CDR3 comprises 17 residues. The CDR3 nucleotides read TGTGCCAGCAGAAAATCGTACTTGGGGAAGTACCAAGAGACCCAGTACTTC. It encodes CASRKSYLGKYQETQYF.

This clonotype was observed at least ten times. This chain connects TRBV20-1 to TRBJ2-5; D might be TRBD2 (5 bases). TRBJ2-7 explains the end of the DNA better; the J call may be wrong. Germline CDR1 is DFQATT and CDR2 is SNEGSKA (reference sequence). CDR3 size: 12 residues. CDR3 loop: CSARESGYEQYF. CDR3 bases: TGCAGTGCTAGAGAGAGCGGCTACGAGCAGTACTTC.

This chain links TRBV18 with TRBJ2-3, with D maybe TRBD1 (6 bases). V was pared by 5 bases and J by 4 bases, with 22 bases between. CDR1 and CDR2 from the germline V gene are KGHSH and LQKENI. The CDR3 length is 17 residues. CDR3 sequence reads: CASSEIRGRGEADTQYF. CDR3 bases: TGTGCCAGCTCAGAGATCAGGGGCCGTGGAGAGGCAGATACGCAGTATTTT.

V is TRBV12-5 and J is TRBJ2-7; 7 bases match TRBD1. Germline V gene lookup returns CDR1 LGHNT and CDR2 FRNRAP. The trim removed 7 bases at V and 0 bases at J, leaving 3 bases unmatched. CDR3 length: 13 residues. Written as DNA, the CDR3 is TGTGCTAGTGCTGGGGACAGCTCCTACGAGCAGTACTTC. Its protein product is CASAGDSSYEQYF.

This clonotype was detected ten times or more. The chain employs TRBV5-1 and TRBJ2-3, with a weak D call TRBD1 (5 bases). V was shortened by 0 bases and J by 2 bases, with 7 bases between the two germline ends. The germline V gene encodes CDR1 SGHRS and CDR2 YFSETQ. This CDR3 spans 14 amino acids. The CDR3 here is CASSLGQSTDTQYF. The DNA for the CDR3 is TGCGCCAGCAGCTTGGGACAGTCCACAGATACGCAGTATTTT. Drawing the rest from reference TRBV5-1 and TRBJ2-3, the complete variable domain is KAGVTQTPRYLIKTRGQQVTLSCSPISGHRSVSWYQQTPGQGLQFLFEYFSETQRNKGNFPGRFSGRQFSNSRSEMNVSTLELGDSALYLCASSLGQSTDTQYFGPGTRLTVL.

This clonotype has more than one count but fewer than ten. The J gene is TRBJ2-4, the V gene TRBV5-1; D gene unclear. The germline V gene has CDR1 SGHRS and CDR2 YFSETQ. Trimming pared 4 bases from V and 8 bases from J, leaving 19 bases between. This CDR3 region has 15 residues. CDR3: CASSLTAMDRDIQYF. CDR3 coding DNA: TGCGCCAGCAGCCTGACCGCTATGGATCGAGACATTCAGTACTTC.

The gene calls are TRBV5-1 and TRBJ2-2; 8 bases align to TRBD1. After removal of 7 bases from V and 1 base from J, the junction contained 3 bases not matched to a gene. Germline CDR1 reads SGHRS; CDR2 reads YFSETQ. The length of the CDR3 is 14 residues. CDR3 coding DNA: TGCGCCAGCGGGACAGGCCTGAACACCGGGGAGCTGTTTTTT. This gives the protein CASGTGLNTGELFF. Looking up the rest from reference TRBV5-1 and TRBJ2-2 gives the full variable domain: KAGVTQTPRYLIKTRGQQVTLSCSPISGHRSVSWYQQTPGQGLQFLFEYFSETQRNKGNFPGRFSGRQFSNSRSEMNVSTLELGDSALYLCASGTGLNTGELFFGEGSRLTVL.

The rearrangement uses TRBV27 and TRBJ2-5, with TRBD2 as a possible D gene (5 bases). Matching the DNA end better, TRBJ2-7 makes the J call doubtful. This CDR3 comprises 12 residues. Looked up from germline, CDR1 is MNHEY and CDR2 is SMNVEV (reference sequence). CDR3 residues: CASRGGPPEQYF. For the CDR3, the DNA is TGTGCCAGCAGGGGCGGGCCCCCCGAGCAGTACTTC.

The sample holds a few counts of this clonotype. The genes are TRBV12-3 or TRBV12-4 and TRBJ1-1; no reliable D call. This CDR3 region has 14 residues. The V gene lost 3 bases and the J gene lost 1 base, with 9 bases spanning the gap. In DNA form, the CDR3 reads TGTGCCAGCAGTTTGTTGGGCACGAACACTGAAGCTTTCTTT. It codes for CASSLLGTNTEAFF.